This is a list of T cell receptor beta chains from one sample in a study of shared T cell receptors in the human thymus. Profiling relied on immunoSEQ multiplex PCR, and the TCRdb table lists in-frame clones only, not all of them. The sample includes roughly 560,000 clones, 75% to 80% of them seen just once. The sample was also linked to a second study, of human thymus T cells.

Source material: thymocytes. Every receptor here comes from a boy in the first two years of life with a congenital heart defect. Each CDR3 is given with its conserved first and last residue. Fields, in order: clone size, V gene, J gene, D gene, CDR3 DNA, CDR3 protein. A D gene is named only where the DNA matches it firmly. Expanded clones get a size class; other rows say once, few or many, or leave the size out.

clone size: .; V gene: TRBV14; J gene: TRBJ2-7; D gene: .; CDR3 DNA: TGTGCCAGCAGCCAAGAGAACAGCCACAAAACCTACGAGCAGTACTTC; CDR3 protein: CASSQENSHKTYEQYF
clone size: once; V gene: TRBV4-1; J gene: TRBJ2-5; D gene: .; CDR3 DNA: TGCGCCAGCAGCCAAGGACAGTCCCAAGAGACCCAGTACTTC; CDR3 protein: CASSQGQSQETQYF
clone size: .; V gene: TRBV6-5; J gene: TRBJ2-7; D gene: .; CDR3 DNA: TGTGCCAGCAGTTACAAGACGGGGACTGTCTACGAGCAGTACTTC; CDR3 protein: CASSYKTGTVYEQYF
clone size: few; V gene: TRBV5-1; J gene: TRBJ1-1; D gene: .; CDR3 DNA: TGCGCCAGCAGCTTGGGGAAAGGAGGATTGTCTGAAGCTTTCTTT; CDR3 protein: CASSLGKGGLSEAFF
clone size: .; V gene: TRBV5-4; J gene: TRBJ2-7; D gene: TRBD2; CDR3 DNA: TGTGCCAGCAGCTTATGGTGGGAGGGCCCCCACGAGCAGTACTTC; CDR3 protein: CASSLWWEGPHEQYF
clone size: .; V gene: TRBV5-6; J gene: TRBJ2-3; D gene: TRBD2; CDR3 DNA: TGTGCCAGCAGCTTCCTAGCGGGAGGGCTACGCACAGATACGCAGTATTTT; CDR3 protein: CASSFLAGGLRTDTQYF
clone size: few; V gene: TRBV10-3; J gene: TRBJ1-1; D gene: .; CDR3 DNA: TGTGCCATCAGTGATCGGGGGGCATGGAACACTGAAGCTTTCTTT; CDR3 protein: CAISDRGAWNTEAFF
clone size: .; V gene: TRBV4-3; J gene: TRBJ1-1; D gene: .; CDR3 DNA: TGCGCCAGCAGCCAAGTTCGGGAGGGGGATTTGAACACTGAAGCTTTCTTT; CDR3 protein: CASSQVREGDLNTEAFF
clone size: once; V gene: TRBV29-1; J gene: TRBJ2-2; D gene: TRBD2; CDR3 DNA: TGCAGCGTCATGAGCGGGAGAGGGGAAACCGGGGAGCTGTTTTTT; CDR3 protein: CSVMSGRGETGELFF
clone size: .; V gene: TRBV2; J gene: TRBJ1-4; D gene: .; CDR3 DNA: TGTGCCAGCAGGGAGGGCCGCGGGACGGCTCGCCAGAATGAAAAACTGTTTTTT; CDR3 protein: CASREGRGTARQNEKLFF
clone size: .; V gene: TRBV4-2; J gene: TRBJ2-5; D gene: TRBD2; CDR3 DNA: TGTGCCAGCAGCCAATTTGGGACTAGCGGCCAAGAGACCCAGTACTTC; CDR3 protein: CASSQFGTSGQETQYF
clone size: .; V gene: TRBV28; J gene: TRBJ2-1; D gene: TRBD2; CDR3 DNA: TGTGCCAGCAGTACCCACGGGACTAGCGGCTCCTACAATGAGCAGTTCTTC; CDR3 protein: CASSTHGTSGSYNEQFF
clone size: few; V gene: TRBV27; J gene: TRBJ2-1; D gene: .; CDR3 DNA: TGTGCCAGCAGTAGCGGGCCCCTAAGCTCCTACAATGAGCAGTTCTTC; CDR3 protein: CASSSGPLSSYNEQFF
clone size: .; V gene: TRBV6-1; J gene: TRBJ2-7; D gene: TRBD1; CDR3 DNA: TGTGCCAGCAAGGGGGACAGGGGCACCTACGAGCAGTACTTC; CDR3 protein: CASKGDRGTYEQYF
clone size: .; V gene: TRBV5-1; J gene: TRBJ2-7; D gene: TRBD2; CDR3 DNA: TGCGCCAGCAGCTCCGGACTAGCGGGAGGAGGTGGATCCTACGAGCAGTACTTC; CDR3 protein: CASSSGLAGGGGSYEQYF
clone size: .; V gene: TRBV6-7; J gene: TRBJ2-1; D gene: TRBD2; CDR3 DNA: TGTGCCAGCAGTCGCCCATCCCTCGGGTCGTTTAGCGCAGCGGGAGACCCGATAGAGGAGCAGTTCTTC; CDR3 protein: CASSRPSLGSFSAAGDPIEEQFF
clone size: .; V gene: TRBV27; J gene: TRBJ1-5; D gene: .; CDR3 DNA: TGTGCCAGCAGGGGAAAGGGGTCGGAGCAGCCCCAGCATTTT; CDR3 protein: CASRGKGSEQPQHF
clone size: once; V gene: TRBV9; J gene: TRBJ1-4; D gene: TRBD1; CDR3 DNA: TGTGCCAGCAGCGTAGGGGGGACAGGTAGTGAAAAACTGTTTTTT; CDR3 protein: CASSVGGTGSEKLFF
clone size: .; V gene: TRBV9; J gene: TRBJ2-5; D gene: TRBD2; CDR3 DNA: TGTGCCAGCAGCGTAGAGCTTCTGAGCGGGAGTACAGAGACCCAGTACTTC; CDR3 protein: CASSVELLSGSTETQYF
clone size: .; V gene: TRBV5-6; J gene: TRBJ2-7; D gene: TRBD1; CDR3 DNA: TGTGCCAGCAGCTCCTTGACAGGGAGCTCCTACGAGCAGTACTTC; CDR3 protein: CASSSLTGSSYEQYF
clone size: few; V gene: TRBV4-1; J gene: TRBJ2-2; D gene: .; CDR3 DNA: TGCGCCAGCAGCCAAGATGTTCAGGGGAGCGGGGAGCTGTTTTTT; CDR3 protein: CASSQDVQGSGELFF
clone size: .; V gene: TRBV7-9; J gene: TRBJ2-7; D gene: .; CDR3 DNA: TGTGCCAGCAGCTTTAGGGAGGCTAGGGGGCAGGAGCAGTACTTC; CDR3 protein: CASSFREARGQEQYF
clone size: .; V gene: TRBV18; J gene: TRBJ2-3; D gene: TRBD2; CDR3 DNA: TGTGCCAGCTCACCGAGCGGGAGGGTGGATACGCAGTATTTT; CDR3 protein: CASSPSGRVDTQYF
clone size: .; V gene: TRBV30; J gene: TRBJ2-7; D gene: TRBD2; CDR3 DNA: TGTGCCTGGAGTGTTGCTAGCGGGACCTACGAGCAGTACTTC; CDR3 protein: CAWSVASGTYEQYF
clone size: .; V gene: TRBV11-3; J gene: TRBJ2-7; D gene: TRBD1; CDR3 DNA: TGTGCCAGCAGCCCCTGGACAGGGACGACCTACGAGCAGTACTTC; CDR3 protein: CASSPWTGTTYEQYF
clone size: .; V gene: TRBV4-3; J gene: TRBJ2-6; D gene: .; CDR3 DNA: TGCGCCAGCAGCCAGGGCGGGACGGGGCCCAGTGCTGGGGCCAACGTCCTGACTTTC; CDR3 protein: CASSQGGTGPSAGANVLTF
clone size: .; V gene: TRBV4-3; J gene: TRBJ2-3; D gene: .; CDR3 DNA: TGCGCCAGCAGCCCCGGGGGAACCTTGCCCTCGGATTTT; CDR3 protein: CASSPGGTLPSDF
clone size: .; V gene: TRBV30; J gene: TRBJ1-6; D gene: TRBD1; CDR3 DNA: TGTGCCTGGAGTTTCGGGACAGGGAATTCACCCCTCCACTTT; CDR3 protein: CAWSFGTGNSPLHF
clone size: .; V gene: TRBV18; J gene: TRBJ2-1; D gene: TRBD1; CDR3 DNA: TGTGCCAGCTCACCAGGGACAGGGGGCGAAGGACCGTCCTACAATGAGCAGTTCTTC; CDR3 protein: CASSPGTGGEGPSYNEQFF